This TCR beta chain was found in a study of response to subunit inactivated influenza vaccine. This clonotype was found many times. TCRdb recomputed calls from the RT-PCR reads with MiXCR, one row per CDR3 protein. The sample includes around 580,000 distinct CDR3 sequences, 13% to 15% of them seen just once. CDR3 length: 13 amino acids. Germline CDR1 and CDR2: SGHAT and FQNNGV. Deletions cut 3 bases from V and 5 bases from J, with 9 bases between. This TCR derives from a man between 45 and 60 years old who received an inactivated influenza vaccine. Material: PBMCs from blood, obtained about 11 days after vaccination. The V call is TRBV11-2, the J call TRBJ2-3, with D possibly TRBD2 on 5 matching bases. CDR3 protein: CASSLARGDTQYF. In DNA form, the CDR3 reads TGTGCCAGCAGCTTGGCCCGGGGAGATACGCAGTATTTT.